This paragraph reports one TCR beta chain. CDR3 length: 13 residues. CDR1 is SGHTA and CDR2 is FQGNSA in the germline V gene. This record comes from a study of monozygotic twins with inflammatory bowel disease. Investigators extracted total RNA from whole blood and did not sort T cells. TCRdb derives one entry per CDR3 protein from the 5' RACE reads, leaving out DNA. This sample's clone table lists under 130,000 distinct CDR3 sequences. The TCR comes from a human donor with ulcerative colitis or Crohn's disease, or a healthy co-twin of an affected twin (not recorded which). J is TRBJ2-2 and V is TRBV7-2. The sequencing sample was made of blood. The CDR3: CASSQQAFGELIF.